This passage covers 8 T cell receptor beta chains from one sample sequenced in a study of T cell clonotyping in hematopoietic cell transplantation. The table came from immunoSEQ multiplex PCR; TCRdb's copy has only in-frame clones and leaves some out. The sample has about 70,000 clones; around 94% are singletons. Sample: peripheral blood mononuclear cells. The source of these receptors is a man aged 50 or older in good health. Some clones in this sample may be carry-over from other donors' samples.

The sample holds a few counts of this clone. This chain links TRBV9 with TRBJ1-3; D might be TRBD1 (5 bases). This CDR3 has 15 amino acids. Germline lookup yields CDR1 SGDLS and CDR2 YYNGEE. With 4 bases removed from V and 0 bases from J, the gap between germline ends came to 11 bases. DNA for the CDR3: TGTGCCAGCAGCCCTCAAGGGGTCTCTGGAAACACCATATATTTT. This encodes CASSPQGVSGNTIYF.

The gene calls are TRBV28 and TRBJ1-5, with 9 bases matching TRBD1. This CDR3 is 14 amino acids long. Germline CDR1 and CDR2: MDHEN and SYDVKM. V was clipped by 7 bases and J by 4 bases; unmatched bases: 5. The CDR3 protein is CASTTGGWNQPQHF. The CDR3 coding sequence is TGTGCCAGCACGACAGGGGGTTGGAATCAGCCCCAGCATTTT.

The rearrangement uses TRBV20-1 and TRBJ2-1; D not resolved. The V gene lost 5 bases and the J gene lost 6 bases, with 5 bases spanning the gap. This CDR3 spans 10 amino acids. Germline V gene sequence: CDR1 DFQATT, CDR2 SNEGSKA (reference sequence). Written as DNA, the CDR3 is TGCAGTGCTGGAACCAATGAGCAGTTCTTC. It is translated as CSAGTNEQFF.

V usage is TRBV29-1 and J usage is TRBJ1-2; 7 nucleotides line up with TRBD1. Trimming cost V 5 bases and J 7 bases; bases outside gene matches: 10. The CDR3 covers 13 residues. Germline V gene sequence: CDR1 SQVTM, CDR2 ANQGSEA. DNA for the CDR3: TGCAGCGTTTCGAAAGGGGGCTTATCTGGCTACACCTTC. Residues: CSVSKGGLSGYTF. The whole variable domain, remainder taken from reference TRBV29-1 and TRBJ1-2, is SAVISQKPSRDICQRGTSLTIQCQVDSQVTMMFWYRQQPGQSLTLIATANQGSEATYESGFVIDKFPISRPNLTFSTLTVSNMSPEDSSIYLCSVSKGGLSGYTFGSGTRLTVV.

The V call is TRBV9, the J call TRBJ2-1, with D possibly called TRBD1 or TRBD2 (5 bases each). This CDR3 comprises 16 residues. Germline loops: CDR1 SGDLS, CDR2 YYNGEE. Trimming shortened V by 4 bases and J by 0 bases, and 14 bases separated the two germline ends. The CDR3 reads CASSPFGTDSYNEQFF. Here the CDR3 DNA reads TGTGCCAGCAGCCCTTTCGGGACCGACTCCTACAATGAGCAGTTCTTC.

V gene TRBV5-5 combines with J gene TRBJ1-5; D remains unclear. The germline V gene has CDR1 SGHKS and CDR2 YYEKEE (reference sequence). The CDR3 is 15 residues long. V was clipped by 2 bases and J by 0 bases, with 9 bases between them. The CDR3 coding sequence is TGTGCCAGCAGCTTTTATGGTCCTAGCAATCAGCCCCAGCATTTT. Translating it yields CASSFYGPSNQPQHF. Drawing the rest from reference TRBV5-5 and TRBJ1-5, the complete variable domain is DAGVTQSPTHLIKTRGQQVTLRCSPISGHKSVSWYQQVLGQGPQFIFQYYEKEERGRGNFPDRFSARQFPNYSSELNVNALLLGDSALYLCASSFYGPSNQPQHFGDGTRLSIL.

J is TRBJ1-4 and V is TRBV7-2, with D tentatively TRBD1 (6 bases). Germline V CDR1 and CDR2: SGHTA, FQGNSA. V was trimmed by 6 bases and J by 7 bases, leaving 12 bases between them. The CDR3 consists of 13 residues. For the CDR3, the DNA is TGTGCCAGCAGTCAGGGGCGGGGTGAAAAACTGTTTTTT. It is translated as CASSQGRGEKLFF.

The gene calls are TRBV28 and TRBJ2-5, with 7 positions matching TRBD2. J gave up 0 bases and V 3 bases, and 7 bases lay outside the gene matches. The CDR3 runs to 16 residues. The V gene's germline CDR1 is MDHEN and CDR2 SYDVKM. CDR3 sequence (DNA): TGTGCCAGCAGTTTTACGGGGGGAACAAACCAAGAGACCCAGTACTTC. This encodes CASSFTGGTNQETQYF.